The 32 T cell receptor beta chains reported below all come from one sample, sequenced in a study of STAT5B mutations in CD4+ large granular lymphocyte leukemia. This table comes from immunoSEQ multiplex PCR, and its TCRdb copy is limited to in-frame clones, with some not included. The data show approximately 30,000 clones, 85% to 90% seen once. Material: CD4+ T cells from blood buffy coats. The receptors here all came from a human donor in good health.

The CDR3 DNA follows: TGTGCCAGCAGTTTACGGGGGGAGACCCAGTACTTC. Translated: CASSLRGETQYF. V is TRBV7-9 and J is TRBJ2-5, with D perhaps TRBD2 (6 bases). This CDR3 has 12 residues. The V gene's germline CDR1 is SEHNR and CDR2 FQNEAQ (reference sequence). The V gene lost 6 bases and the J gene lost 5 bases, with 10 bases spanning the gap.

V usage is TRBV18 and J usage is TRBJ2-6; weak D call: TRBD2 (5 bases). Trimming took 6 bases from V and 2 from J, leaving 14 bases between them. Germline V gene lookup returns CDR1 KGHSH and CDR2 LQKENI. This CDR3 is built from 16 residues. CDR3 DNA sequence: TGTGCCAGCTCGAAAGAGAGGGCGACTGGGGCCAACGTCCTGACTTTC. This gives the protein CASSKERATGANVLTF. The complete variable domain, with remaining parts taken from reference TRBV18 and TRBJ2-6, reads NAGVMQNPRHLVRRRGQEARLRCSPMKGHSHVYWYRQLPEEGLKFMVYLQKENIIDESGMPKERFSAEFPKEGPSILRIQQVVRGDSAAYFCASSKERATGANVLTFGAGSRLTVL.

This chain links TRBV6-6 with TRBJ1-1, with 8 positions matching TRBD1. The CDR3 is made up of 12 amino acids. CDR1 and CDR2 from the germline V gene are MNHNY and SVGAGI (reference sequence). The trim removed 6 bases at V and 10 bases at J, leaving 7 bases unmatched. The CDR3 DNA reads as TGTGCCAGCAGCTCCGGACAGGGATCAGCTTTCTTT. Its translation: CASSSGQGSAFF.

The V and J genes are TRBV6-1 and TRBJ2-7; a possible D gene is TRBD2 (5 bases). The CDR3 consists of 12 residues. V lost 6 bases, J lost 4 bases, and 10 bases lay in between. Per germline, CDR1 MNHNS and CDR2 SASEGT. The DNA of the CDR3 is TGTGCCAGCAGGGAGACTACTTACGAGCAGTACTTC. This gives the protein CASRETTYEQYF.

V usage is TRBV9 and J usage is TRBJ2-1; 14 bases agree with TRBD2. CDR1 and CDR2 (germline): SGDLS, YYNGEE. V was pared by 3 bases and J by 4 bases, with 3 bases of the junction left unmatched. The CDR3 is 16 residues long. CDR3: CASSARLAGGYNEQFF. The CDR3 DNA sequence: TGTGCCAGCAGCGCCAGACTAGCGGGAGGGTACAATGAGCAGTTCTTC.

The chain has TRBV6-1 and TRBJ1-4; D is possibly TRBD1 (6 bases). In germline, CDR1 is MNHNS, CDR2 SASEGT. V lost 7 bases and J lost 11, with 17 bases in between. This CDR3 is 13 amino acids long. The CDR3 region has the DNA TGTGCCAGCACCAGGGGTTCGGAGAGTAAACTGTTTTTT. Translating it yields CASTRGSESKLFF.

The chain is built from TRBV4-1 and TRBJ1-4; 7 bases agree with TRBD1. The germline CDR1 and CDR2 sequences are MGHRA and YSYEKL. There are 15 residues in the CDR3. V lost 1 base and J lost 3; bases outside the gene matches: 2. Written as DNA, the CDR3 is TGCGCCAGCAGCCAAGGACAGGGAGCTAATGAAAAACTGTTTTTT. Its protein is CASSQGQGANEKLFF.

This chain connects TRBV27 to TRBJ2-3; 11 bases are shared with TRBD1. Trimming removed 3 bases from V and 4 bases from J; junction bases left unmatched: 3. The CDR3 spans 15 residues. Germline V gene data show CDR1 as MNHEY and CDR2 as SMNVEV (reference sequence). The CDR3 DNA follows: TGTGCCAGCAGTTTTTGGACAGGGGGCCCAGATACGCAGTATTTT. Translating gives CASSFWTGGPDTQYF.

The rearrangement uses TRBV18 and TRBJ2-2; D may be TRBD1 or TRBD2 (6 bases each). The V and J ends lost 1 base and 5 bases respectively, with 14 bases between them. Germline assignment: CDR1 KGHSH and CDR2 LQKENI. The CDR3 extends over 16 amino acids. The CDR3 nucleotides are TGTGCCAGCTCACCACTATCGGGGGCGAGTACCGGGGAGCTGTTTTTT. It codes for CASSPLSGASTGELFF.

The J gene is TRBJ2-1, the V gene TRBV6-6, with 14 bases aligning to TRBD2. Germline V gene sequence: CDR1 MNHNY, CDR2 SVGAGI (reference sequence). Germline trimming cut 6 bases from V and 11 bases from J; bases unmatched to any gene: 9. The CDR3 loop spans 15 amino acids. CDR3 DNA sequence: TGTGCCAGCAGGGGGACTAGCGGGAGACTCGGTAAGCAGTTCTTC. Its translation is CASRGTSGRLGKQFF.

V and J are TRBV14 and TRBJ1-1; D is possibly TRBD1 (5 bases). CDR3 length: 12 residues. Deletions cut 1 base from V and 11 bases from J, with 11 bases between. Germline V gene data show CDR1 as SGHDN and CDR2 as FVKESK. The CDR3 DNA reads TGTGCCAGCAGCCAAGGGAACAGGAAGGCTTTCTTT. Translated, it gives CASSQGNRKAFF.

This chain joins TRBV14 and TRBJ2-1; 10 bases line up with TRBD2. The CDR3 has 20 amino acids. Germline V lookup: CDR1 SGHDN, CDR2 FVKESK. The V and J ends lost 0 bases and 8 bases, in that order; junction bases with no gene match: 19. CDR3 DNA sequence: TGTGCCAGCAGCCAAGATTACGGAGGGTCTAGCGGGAGTAGAAAGGATGAGCAGTTCTTC. Translated: CASSQDYGGSSGSRKDEQFF.

This rearrangement joins TRBV4-2 to TRBJ2-3, with a weak D call TRBD2 (5 bases). This CDR3 has 16 residues. Trimming left V 5 bases short and J 0 bases short, with 15 bases between. Looked up from germline, CDR1 is LGHNA and CDR2 is YNFKEQ. CDR3 nucleotides: TGTGCCAGCAGCTCACGGGGAGCGGCTAGCACAGATACGCAGTATTTT. Its translation: CASSSRGAASTDTQYF.

The genes are TRBV7-2 and TRBJ2-3, with 7 positions matching TRBD2. The CDR3 covers 15 residues. With 3 bases clipped from V and 7 bases from J, the junction kept 10 bases outside the gene matches. Germline CDR1 reads SGHTA; CDR2 reads FQGNSA. CDR3 sequence reads: CASSFRAGTRNTQYF. The CDR3 DNA reads as TGTGCCAGCAGCTTCCGAGCGGGAACGCGGAATACGCAGTATTTT.

This clone appeared once. This chain links TRBV30 with TRBJ1-4, with 8 bases fitting TRBD1. The CDR3 spans 16 residues. The trim removed 2 bases at V and 3 bases at J, leaving 8 bases unmatched. CDR1 and CDR2 (germline): GTSNPN, SVGIG (reference sequence). The CDR3 reads CAWSPGQGLSNEKLFF. Here the CDR3 DNA reads TGTGCCTGGAGTCCAGGACAGGGATTGTCTAATGAAAAACTGTTTTTT.

This clone was seen a handful of times. The chain is built from TRBV19 and TRBJ2-2; 9 bases line up with TRBD1. V lost 8 bases, J lost 7 bases, and 11 bases stayed unmatched. Germline V gene data show CDR1 as LNHDA and CDR2 as SQIVND (reference sequence). The CDR3 runs to 15 residues. CDR3 DNA: TGTGCCAGTTGGGGACCGGGACAGGGTAGCGGGGAGCTGTTTTTT. As protein: CASWGPGQGSGELFF.

The chain links TRBV5-1 to TRBJ2-3; D gene ambiguous. The CDR3 consists of 12 residues. The germline V and J ends were trimmed by 4 bases and 0 bases, with 3 bases remaining between them. Germline V gives CDR1 SGHRS, CDR2 YFSETQ. The CDR3 DNA reads TGCGCCAGCAGCCAAAGCACAGATACGCAGTATTTT. Translated, it gives CASSQSTDTQYF. The full variable domain, with the rest looked up from reference TRBV5-1 and TRBJ2-3, is KAGVTQTPRYLIKTRGQQVTLSCSPISGHRSVSWYQQTPGQGLQFLFEYFSETQRNKGNFPGRFSGRQFSNSRSEMNVSTLELGDSALYLCASSQSTDTQYFGPGTRLTVL.

The V gene is TRBV5-1, the J gene TRBJ2-2; tentatively, D is TRBD2 (5 bases). V was pared by 4 bases and J by 1 base, with 14 bases between. This CDR3 has 16 residues. The germline V gene has CDR1 SGHRS and CDR2 YFSETQ. The CDR3, as DNA: TGCGCCAGCAGCGCGCGCCCGGAGGAGAACACCGGGGAGCTGTTTTTT. Its translation: CASSARPEENTGELFF. The variable domain in full, completed from reference TRBV5-1 and TRBJ2-2, reads KAGVTQTPRYLIKTRGQQVTLSCSPISGHRSVSWYQQTPGQGLQFLFEYFSETQRNKGNFPGRFSGRQFSNSRSEMNVSTLELGDSALYLCASSARPEENTGELFFGEGSRLTVL.

The CDR3 coding sequence is TGTGCCAGCAGTCCAGGGGCCAGGGTAGGGTCCTACGAGCAGTACTTC. It encodes CASSPGARVGSYEQYF. The chain combines TRBV28 with TRBJ2-7, with D possibly TRBD1 on 6 matching bases. Between the trimmed V and J ends, which lost 5 bases and 1 base, there was a span of 18 bases. Germline V gene data show CDR1 as MDHEN and CDR2 as SYDVKM. The CDR3 loop spans 16 amino acids.

The chain combines TRBV10-1 with TRBJ2-7; D unresolved. The CDR3 is 14 residues long. Germline V gene sequence: CDR1 WNHNN, CDR2 SYGVQD (reference sequence). V gave up 3 bases and J gave up 2 bases, with 11 bases separating them. CDR3 DNA: TGCGCCAGCAGTGACCATCCTACGACCTACGAGCAGTACTTC. It codes for CASSDHPTTYEQYF.

The J gene is TRBJ2-7, the V gene TRBV29-1; D possibly corresponds to TRBD1 (6 bases). Per the germline V gene, CDR1 is SQVTM and CDR2 is ANQGSEA. The CDR3 consists of 13 residues. V was shortened by 6 bases and J by 5 bases, with 17 bases between the two germline ends. CDR3 in amino acids: CSVCPRGSDEQYF. The CDR3 nucleotides read TGCAGCGTATGTCCCAGGGGTTCGGACGAGCAGTACTTC.

The V and J genes are TRBV5-6 and TRBJ2-7; D gene ambiguous. This CDR3 has 13 amino acids. V shed 2 bases and J shed 6 bases, with 12 bases lying between them. Germline V gene lookup returns CDR1 SGHDT and CDR2 YYEEEE. This CDR3 reads CASSFRGRVEQYF. CDR3 bases: TGTGCCAGCAGCTTCCGAGGACGGGTCGAGCAGTACTTC.

The sample holds a few counts of this clone. The rearrangement links TRBV7-9 to TRBJ1-4; D is unclear. CDR1 and CDR2 (germline): SEHNR, FQNEAQ (reference sequence). Trimming pared 1 base from V and 8 bases from J, leaving 11 bases between. This CDR3 contains 14 residues. The CDR3 nucleotides are TGTGCCAGCAGCTTAGGGAGGTATCGGGAAAAACTGTTTTTT. Protein sequence: CASSLGRYREKLFF. The whole variable domain, filled in from reference TRBV7-9 and TRBJ1-4, reads DTGVSQNPRHKITKRGQNVTFRCDPISEHNRLYWYRQTLGQGPEFLTYFQNEAQLEKSRLLSDRFSAERPKGSFSTLEIQRTEQGDSAMYLCASSLGRYREKLFFGSGTQLSVL.

The chain has TRBV5-1 and TRBJ1-2, with a possible D match to TRBD1 (6 bases). In germline, CDR1 is SGHRS, CDR2 YFSETQ. V shed 1 base and J shed 2 bases, with 9 bases lying between them. The CDR3 runs to 14 residues. The CDR3 region has the DNA TGCGCCAGCAGCTTGTTTGACAGGAACTATGGCTACACCTTC. The encoded protein is CASSLFDRNYGYTF.

The chain carries TRBV4-2 and TRBJ2-7, with 15 nucleotides matching TRBD2. CDR1 LGHNA and CDR2 YNFKEQ come from the germline V gene. With 0 bases clipped from V and 5 bases from J, the junction kept 11 bases outside the gene matches. This CDR3 is 19 amino acids long. CDR3 region: CASSQDFSRTSGRVDEQYF. The CDR3 DNA follows: TGTGCCAGCAGCCAAGATTTCTCCCGGACTAGCGGGAGGGTTGACGAGCAGTACTTC.

The chain recombines TRBV5-1 with TRBJ2-5; no clear D. CDR3 length: 12 residues. The germline V and J ends were trimmed by 0 bases and 5 bases, with 5 bases remaining between them. The germline V gene has CDR1 SGHRS and CDR2 YFSETQ. The CDR3 DNA reads as TGCGCCAGCAGCTTGGCCAGGGAGACCCAGTACTTC. Protein sequence: CASSLARETQYF.

This clone has a single count. J is TRBJ2-7 and V is TRBV4-1; 8 positions match TRBD1. CDR3 length: 15 amino acids. Germline lookup yields CDR1 MGHRA and CDR2 YSYEKL. With V trimmed by 1 base and J by 6 bases, 8 bases remained unmatched. The CDR3 nucleotides read TGCGCCAGCAGCCAAGGGGCAGGGGGCCTCGCCGAGCAGTACTTC. It specifies CASSQGAGGLAEQYF.

V and J are TRBV29-1 and TRBJ2-2, with D perhaps TRBD2 (6 bases). CDR3 length: 14 amino acids. Trimming removed 7 bases from V and 6 bases from J, with 18 bases in between. Germline CDR1 SQVTM, CDR2 ANQGSEA. CDR3 nucleotides: TGCAGCGCCGAGCGGTCTGGGGAGGCCGGGGAGCTGTTTTTT. Translating it yields CSAERSGEAGELFF.

This clone has just a few counts. The gene calls are TRBV6-5 and TRBJ1-2, with D tentatively TRBD1 (6 bases). In germline, CDR1 is MNHEY, CDR2 SVGAGI. This CDR3 has 13 residues. The V end was cut by 2 bases, the J end by 8 bases, with 12 bases between. DNA for the CDR3: TGTGCCAGCAGTTACGTGGACAGAAGCGGCTACACCTTC. Translated: CASSYVDRSGYTF.

This chain links TRBV7-9 with TRBJ2-2, with TRBD1 matching over 9 bases. CDR3 length: 16 residues. The V gene end was trimmed by 2 bases and the J gene end by 6 bases; junction bases not matched to a gene: 7. Germline V gene sequence: CDR1 SEHNR, CDR2 FQNEAQ (reference sequence). CDR3 bases: TGTGCCAGCAGCTTATCTTACAGGGGGCGTGCCGGGGAGCTGTTTTTT. It yields the protein CASSLSYRGRAGELFF.

This chain uses TRBV6-5 with TRBJ2-3, with 8 bases that match TRBD2. Germline V lookup: CDR1 MNHEY, CDR2 SVGAGI. The CDR3 covers 15 residues. V was pared by 8 bases and J by 4 bases, with 11 bases of the junction left unmatched. CDR3 nucleotides: TGTGCCAGCGCTCAAGGCGGGAGGTCCGCAGATACGCAGTATTTT. This translates into CASAQGGRSADTQYF.

This clone came up a few times. The CDR3 nucleotides read TGCAGCGTTGAACAGGGCCGGGCGGGGGAAAGCACAGATACGCAGTATTTT. Amino acid sequence: CSVEQGRAGESTDTQYF. The chain carries TRBV29-1 and TRBJ2-3, with 7 nucleotides matching TRBD2. This CDR3 region has 17 residues. Germline V gene sequence: CDR1 SQVTM, CDR2 ANQGSEA. With 2 bases clipped from V and 0 bases from J, the junction kept 11 bases outside the gene matches.